This TCR beta chain was documented in a study of blood T cell repertoires in COVID-19. Turning to the study itself: The United States, Italy and Spain supplied acute and convalescent COVID-19 samples.

Study processing details: Amplification of reference gene primers was used by the study to estimate nucleated cell counts. Measured with immunoSEQ multiplex PCR; TCRdb has only the in-frame clones, and not every one. V, J and clone size are those of that table, while D and trimming were read from the DNA. The sample holds 150,000 to 200,000 clones; 85% to 90% are singletons and the top ten take approximately 11%. The CDR3 totals 14 residues. The V and J ends lost 1 base and 5 bases respectively, with 8 bases between them. Germline V gives CDR1 SGHVS, CDR2 FNYEAQ. The chain combines TRBV7-6 with TRBJ2-2; D not resolved. Material for sequencing was peripheral blood. This receptor was obtained from a woman aged 55-70 years with COVID-19, enrolled during active disease. The CDR3 bases are TGTGCCAGCAGCTTAGTGGGCGAAACCGGGGAGCTGTTTTTT. Translation gives CASSLVGETGELFF.